The 26 T cell receptor beta chains given below trace back to one sample, sequenced in a study of a mutant IDH1 vaccine in newly diagnosed glioma. Assay used: immunoSEQ multiplex PCR; TCRdb lists only in-frame clones, some missing. Among 30,000 to 35,000 clones listed, roughly 89% were seen once. Time point in this sample: week 47, end of study. The investigators gave 300 ug of mutant IDH1 20-mer peptide in each vaccine dose, together with topical imiquimod. These receptors lack a known antigen. The input for sequencing was PBMCs, taken from a glioma patient whose treatment included an IDH1 peptide vaccine. The receptors here all came from a man aged 35 to 55 with glioma.

CDR3 sequence (DNA): TGTGCCAGAAGCCCCATAACTCTGGCCTTCAGCTCCTACGAGCAGTACGTC. The encoded protein is CARSPITLAFSSYEQYV. The chain combines TRBV5-3 with TRBJ2-7; D unclear. TRBV5-3 is known as an ORF, though its function is uncertain. Trimming left V 4 bases short and J 0 bases short, with 20 bases between. This CDR3 spans 17 amino acids.

This chain uses TRBV11-2 with TRBJ2-7; TRBD2 is a possible D gene (5 bases). The V end lost 1 base, the J end lost 7 bases, and 11 bases lay between the germline ends. This CDR3 has 13 residues. Germline CDR1 and CDR2: SGHAT and FQNNGV. The chain's CDR3 is CASSLVTGVEQYV. The CDR3, as DNA: TGTGCCAGCAGCTTAGTGACCGGGGTTGAGCAGTACGTC.

A word on this clone: At one boundary the junction diverges from the germline segment, which might be a read error. The CDR3 DNA reads as TGCGCCAGCAGCCAAAAGGAACACATTTTTAACACTGAAGCTTCCTTT. Translated, it gives CASSQKEHIFNTEASF. The chain is built from TRBV4-1 and TRBJ1-1; D ambiguous. CDR3 length: 16 amino acids. Germline V CDR1 and CDR2: MGHRA, YSYEKL.

In regard to this clone: An end of the junction differs from the germline gene, which may be a read error. The chain recombines TRBV4-3 with TRBJ2-1; no firm D call. Germline values: CDR1 LGHNA, CDR2 YSLEER. The CDR3 sequence is 15 residues long. The CDR3 here is CASGQARSSYNEQFF. CDR3 nucleotides: TGCGCCAGCGGCCAAGCCCGTAGCTCCTACAATGAGCAGTTCTTC.

This sequence joins TRBV10-3 and TRBJ2-7; D possibly corresponds to TRBD2 (5 bases). This CDR3 has 14 residues. V was cut by 6 bases and J by 0 bases, with 12 bases left in between. Germline CDR1 reads ENHRY; CDR2 reads SYGVKD. The DNA for the CDR3 is TGTGCCATCAGGCCGAGGGAGAACTCCTACGAGCAGTACTTC. Translation: CAIRPRENSYEQYF.

This clone was detected only once. The CDR3 nucleotides read TGTGCCACCAGCAGAGATCGCGTACGCGGGAATGAGCAGTTCTTC. This gives the protein CATSRDRVRGNEQFF. V gene TRBV15 combines with J gene TRBJ2-1, with a possible D match to TRBD2 (5 bases). The V end lost 0 bases, the J end lost 7 bases, and 13 bases lay between the germline ends. Per germline, CDR1 LNHNV and CDR2 YYDKDF (reference sequence). The CDR3 runs to 15 residues.

The J gene is TRBJ2-5, the V gene TRBV11-2, with D unclear. Germline CDR1 is SGHAT and CDR2 is FQNNGV. V shed 5 bases and J shed 7 bases, with 11 bases lying between them. The CDR3 is 12 amino acids. The CDR3 spells CASSTMAGTQYF. In DNA, the CDR3 is TGTGCCAGCAGCACAATGGCAGGGACCCAGTACTTC. The variable domain in full, with the rest retrieved from reference TRBV11-2 and TRBJ2-5, is EAGVAQSPRYKIIEKRQSVAFWCNPISGHATLYWYQQILGQGPKLLIQFQNNGVVDDSQLPKDRFSAERLKGVDSTLKIQPAKLEDSAVYLCASSTMAGTQYFGPGTRLLVL.

The V and J genes are TRBV6-4 and TRBJ1-3; D is unresolved. With 5 bases removed from V and 0 bases from J, the gap between germline ends came to 8 bases. The CDR3 consists of 14 residues. Germline V CDR1 and CDR2: MRHNA, SNTAGT. The DNA of the CDR3 is TGTGCCAGCAGTCTTGCCCTCTCTGGAAACACCATATATTTT. Translating gives CASSLALSGNTIYF.

The chain's CDR3 is CATSRGGTANQPQHF. The CDR3 DNA reads as TGTGCCACCAGCAGGGGGGGGACGGCGAATCAGCCCCAGCATTTT. The V and J genes are TRBV15 and TRBJ1-5; D may be TRBD1 (5 bases). V gave up 3 bases and J gave up 4 bases, with 13 bases separating them. This CDR3 is 15 amino acids long. The germline V gene encodes CDR1 LNHNV and CDR2 YYDKDF (reference sequence).

V is TRBV4-1 and J is TRBJ2-2, with 7 nucleotides matching TRBD2. Germline V lookup: CDR1 MGHRA, CDR2 YSYEKL. This CDR3 spans 16 amino acids. V lost 4 bases, J lost 1 base, and 6 bases stayed unmatched. The CDR3 region has the DNA TGCGCCAGCAGCCTCTCCGGGAGGATGAACACCGGGGAGCTGTTTTTT. Residues: CASSLSGRMNTGELFF.

This clone has only one observation. CDR3 in amino acids: CASTRISPGHTIYF. CDR3 DNA sequence: TGTGCCAGCACCCGTATTTCCCCGGGTCACACCATATATTTT. The gene calls are TRBV6-1 and TRBJ1-3, with D unresolved. The CDR3 length is 14 residues. V lost 7 bases and J 8 bases, leaving 18 bases between the germline ends. CDR1 is MNHNS, CDR2 SASEGT, per germline.

This clone was found once. This chain joins TRBV5-5 and TRBJ1-4, with D maybe TRBD1 (6 bases). Looked up from germline, CDR1 is SGHKS and CDR2 is YYEKEE (reference sequence). The V end was cut by 4 bases, the J end by 7 bases, with 20 bases between. The CDR3 extends over 16 amino acids. The CDR3 here is CASSLGTSRGSEKLFF. The DNA for the CDR3 is TGTGCCAGCAGCCTAGGGACATCCCGAGGAAGTGAAAAACTGTTTTTT.

The rearrangement joins TRBV21-1 to TRBJ2-7; TRBD1 is the table's D call, not checked against the DNA. TRBV21-1 is classified as a pseudogene. The length of the CDR3 is 16 residues. CDR3 nucleotide sequence: TGTGCCAGCAGCAAAGTGGGGACAGGGGGCTCCTACGAGCAGTACGTC. Translation gives CASSKVGTGGSYEQYV.

In this sample, this clone turned up once. The J gene is TRBJ1-5, the V gene TRBV28; D might be TRBD1 (6 bases). CDR3 length: 16 residues. The germline gives CDR1 MDHEN, CDR2 SYDVKM. Trimming removed 2 bases from V and 4 bases from J, with 15 bases in between. This CDR3 reads CASSLVGARWNQPQHF. The CDR3 coding sequence is TGTGCCAGCAGTTTAGTGGGGGCTCGGTGGAATCAGCCCCAGCATTTT. The full variable domain, its missing parts supplied by reference TRBV28 and TRBJ1-5, is DVKVTQSSRYLVKRTGEKVFLECVQDMDHENMFWYRQDPGLGLRLIYFSYDVKMKEKGDIPEGYSVSREKKERFSLILESASTNQTSMYLCASSLVGARWNQPQHFGDGTRLSIL.

The chain links TRBV5-1 to TRBJ2-7; a possible D gene is TRBD2 (6 bases). The ends were cut back, 4 bases at V and 0 bases at J, with 14 bases in the middle. Germline-derived CDR1 and CDR2 are SGHRS and YFSETQ. The CDR3 extends over 15 amino acids. CDR3 region: CASSPIGGISYEQYF. In DNA form, the CDR3 reads TGCGCCAGCAGCCCCATCGGGGGTATCTCCTACGAGCAGTACTTC.

The chain combines TRBV20-1 with TRBJ1-1; D is uncertain. Germline-derived CDR1 and CDR2 are DFQATT and SNEGSKA (reference sequence). The ends were cut back, 1 base at V and 5 bases at J, with 5 bases in the middle. The CDR3 contains 11 residues. CDR3: CSARAPTEAFF. The DNA of the CDR3 is TGCAGTGCTAGAGCCCCAACTGAAGCTTTCTTT.

The genes are TRBV10-3 and TRBJ1-3; unclear D gene. V was trimmed by 6 bases and J by 0 bases, leaving 9 bases between them. The CDR3 has 14 residues. Germline V gene sequence: CDR1 ENHRY, CDR2 SYGVKD. CDR3 sequence reads: CAISGSNSGNTIYF. CDR3 sequence (DNA): TGTGCCATCAGCGGCAGCAACTCTGGAAACACCATATATTTT.

The V and J genes are TRBV18 and TRBJ1-3; D call uncertain. The CDR3 is 17 residues long. V was pared by 4 bases and J by 2 bases, with 18 bases between. Germline V gene sequence: CDR1 KGHSH, CDR2 LQKENI. The CDR3, as DNA: TGTGCCAGCTCACGAACCCCAGCCTTAATCACTGGAAACACCATATATTTT. It yields the protein CASSRTPALITGNTIYF.

The J gene is TRBJ1-4, the V gene TRBV30; D possibly corresponds to TRBD1 (6 bases). With 8 bases removed from V and 3 bases from J, the gap between germline ends came to 13 bases. CDR1 and CDR2 from the germline V gene are GTSNPN and SVGIG (reference sequence). There are 13 residues in the CDR3. The CDR3 loop is CALARTANEKLFF. The CDR3 bases are TGTGCCCTAGCCAGGACAGCTAATGAAAAACTGTTTTTT. The full variable domain, in which reference TRBV30 and TRBJ1-4 provide the parts outside the CDR3, is SQTIHQWPATLVQPVGSPLSLECTVEGTSNPNLYWYRQAAGRGLQLLFYSVGIGQISSEVPQNLSASRPQDRQFILSSKKLLLSDSGFYLCALARTANEKLFFGSGTQLSVL.

V and J are TRBV14 and TRBJ2-5; 7 bases fit TRBD2. The J segment lost 5 bases and the V segment lost 2 bases, leaving 14 bases of the junction unmatched. This CDR3 is built from 17 residues. Germline CDR1 and CDR2: SGHDN and FVKESK. The CDR3 nucleotides read TGTGCCAGCAGCCAACTCCCCACCGGGGGGAGGCGGGAGACCCAGTACTTC. This codes for CASSQLPTGGRRETQYF.

V and J are TRBV7-2 and TRBJ2-2; 9 nucleotides agree with TRBD2. There are 18 residues in the CDR3. V was pared by 1 base and J by 0 bases, with 6 bases of the junction left unmatched. Germline lookup yields CDR1 SGHTA and CDR2 FQGNSA. CDR3 in amino acids: CASSLVGLAGTNTGELFF. The CDR3 DNA is TGTGCCAGCAGCTTAGTAGGCCTAGCGGGGACGAACACCGGGGAGCTGTTTTTT.

CDR3 residues: CASSIFSISYNEQFF. CDR3 DNA: TGTGCCAGCAGCATATTTAGCATCTCATACAATGAGCAGTTCTTC. The chain uses TRBV7-8 and TRBJ2-1; D gene uncertain. The CDR3 runs 15 residues. Germline assignment: CDR1 SGHVS and CDR2 FQNEAQ. The ends were cut back, 5 bases at V and 4 bases at J, with 15 bases in the middle.

The V and J genes are TRBV18 and TRBJ1-1; 8 bases fit TRBD1. V shed 0 bases and J 3 bases; nucleotides not matched to a gene: 6. The CDR3 has 16 residues. Germline CDR1 and CDR2: KGHSH and LQKENI. This chain's CDR3 is CASSPPDRALHTEAFF. The DNA of the CDR3 is TGTGCCAGCTCACCACCGGACAGGGCACTGCACACTGAAGCTTTCTTT.

This chain uses TRBV11-2 with TRBJ2-3; D unclear. Germline CDR1 and CDR2: SGHAT and FQNNGV. V was cut by 3 bases and J by 0 bases, with 10 bases left in between. The CDR3 is made up of 15 amino acids. The CDR3 here is CASSFLRSSTDTQYF. The CDR3 nucleotides read TGTGCCAGCAGCTTCCTGCGGTCTAGCACAGATACGCAGTATTTT.

The chain couples TRBV28 to TRBJ2-4; perhaps TRBD1 as D (5 bases). The CDR3 sequence is 13 residues long. V was cut by 2 bases and J by 8 bases, with 10 bases left in between. In germline, CDR1 is MDHEN, CDR2 SYDVKM. The CDR3 sequence is CASSLRGGDIQYF. For the CDR3, the DNA is TGTGCCAGCAGTTTAAGGGGTGGCGACATTCAGTACTTC.

The chain recombines TRBV28 with TRBJ1-1; D remains unclear. The CDR3 contains 13 residues. Trimming removed 6 bases from V and 4 bases from J, with 12 bases in between. The germline V gene encodes CDR1 MDHEN and CDR2 SYDVKM. The CDR3 coding sequence is TGTGCCAGCAGGGCGAGGGAATTCACTGAAGCTTTCTTT. Translated, it gives CASRAREFTEAFF.